This T cell receptor beta chain was identified in a study of T cell responses to AZD1222 COVID-19 vaccine. Data came from immunoSEQ multiplex PCR; TCRdb stores just in-frame clones and leaves some out. The table includes 80,000 to 90,000 clones, just over 90% detected once. Germline CDR1 reads SGDLS; CDR2 reads YYNGEE. The CDR3 is 14 amino acids. V lost 0 bases, J lost 3 bases, and 7 bases lay in between. V usage is TRBV9 and J usage is TRBJ2-1, with D unclear. This TCR derives from an adult in good health. Sequenced material: peripheral blood, taken on day 0 of AZD1222 vaccination. The CDR3 DNA follows: TGTGCCAGCAGCGTAGATAAGGGCTACAATGAGCAGTTCTTC. It specifies CASSVDKGYNEQFF.